Presented here are 17 T cell receptor beta chains from one specimen sequenced in a study of blood T cell repertoires in COVID-19. Only in-frame clones appear in the TCRdb table, and some are missing; sequencing was by immunoSEQ multiplex PCR. Seen here are about 260,000 clones, roughly 86% observed once, and the top ten hold around 0.7%. The source material was peripheral blood. All receptors derive from a human donor in a cohort sampled during active COVID-19.

The genes are TRBV28 and TRBJ2-1; the match to TRBD1 covers 11 bases. Germline lookup yields CDR1 MDHEN and CDR2 SYDVKM. J lost 9 bases, V lost 4 bases, and 8 bases had no gene match. The CDR3 loop spans 15 amino acids. CDR3 sequence reads: CASSYRDRGVGEQFF. The CDR3 bases are TGTGCCAGCAGTTACCGGGACAGGGGGGTAGGTGAGCAGTTCTTC.

About this clone itself: Likely a read error: the CDR3 ends without its conserved phenylalanine or tryptophan. The DNA is omitted, as the CDR3 cannot be located on it reliably, and the CDR3 follows TCRdb's listing. The chain employs TRBV5-8 and TRBJ2-7; the table's D call, TRBD1, has no DNA check behind it. Germline V gene sequence: CDR1 SGHTS, CDR2 YDEGEE. Both ends counted, the CDR3 spans 17 residues. CDR3 loop: CASSFPRLDSPSSLPPL.

The rearrangement uses TRBV6-2 or TRBV6-3 and TRBJ2-7; D is unresolved. Trimming removed 2 bases at V and 2 bases at J, with 4 bases between. The CDR3 totals 12 residues. Germline V gene data show CDR1 as MNHEY and CDR2 as SVGEGT. The CDR3 DNA is TGTGCCAGCAGTTACAGCGCCTACGAGCAGTACTTC. Translated: CASSYSAYEQYF.

The chain carries TRBV9 and TRBJ1-6; 8 bases align to TRBD1. This CDR3 has 15 amino acids. CDR1 is SGDLS and CDR2 is YYNGEE in the germline V gene. Trimming cost V 0 bases and J 6 bases; bases outside gene matches: 2. The CDR3 region has the DNA TGTGCCAGCAGCGTAGGACAGGGGACTAATTCACCCCTCCACTTT. It encodes CASSVGQGTNSPLHF.

This chain uses TRBV27 with TRBJ1-5, with TRBD1 as a possible D gene (6 bases). V lost 2 bases to trimming and J lost 3 bases, with 14 bases between them. This CDR3 region has 16 residues. The V gene's germline CDR1 is MNHEY and CDR2 SMNVEV (reference sequence). CDR3 coding DNA: TGTGCCAGCAGTTTAGGGCAGGGGTTGAACAATCAGCCCCAGCATTTT. Translation: CASSLGQGLNNQPQHF.

This clone was detected only a few times. V usage is TRBV19 and J usage is TRBJ1-5; the D is unclear. Trimming pared 9 bases from V and 3 bases from J, leaving 3 bases between. CDR3 length: 10 amino acids. Germline V CDR1 and CDR2: LNHDA, SQIVND (reference sequence). CDR3 amino acids: CASHNQPQHF. The CDR3 coding sequence is TGTGCCAGCCACAATCAGCCCCAGCATTTT.

The chain has TRBV29-1 and TRBJ2-7, with 7 bases fitting TRBD1. CDR1 is SQVTM and CDR2 is ANQGSEA in the germline V gene. The ends lost 6 bases at V and 6 bases at J; junction bases unmatched: 8. This CDR3 has 12 amino acids. CDR3 in amino acids: CSVGDRVREQYF. As DNA, the CDR3 is TGCAGCGTGGGAGACAGGGTTCGCGAGCAGTACTTC.

This clone was recorded once. The V and J genes are TRBV6-1 and TRBJ2-7, with D possibly being TRBD2 (6 bases). This CDR3 is 17 amino acids long. Germline V CDR1 and CDR2: MNHNS, SASEGT. V dropped 3 bases and J dropped 3 bases, with 21 bases sitting between them. CDR3 nucleotide sequence: TGTGCCAGCAGTGAGGATTCCTTCGGCGGGGCCCTCTACGAGCAGTACTTC. Protein: CASSEDSFGGALYEQYF.

The V and J genes are TRBV9 and TRBJ1-2, with D maybe TRBD1 (5 bases). The germline CDR1 and CDR2 sequences are SGDLS and YYNGEE. The CDR3 consists of 15 residues. V shed 0 bases and J shed 4 bases, with 13 bases lying between them. The CDR3 nucleotides read TGTGCCAGCAGCGTAGGGGAGGGGTTCGGCTATGGCTACACCTTC. It specifies CASSVGEGFGYGYTF.

The J gene is TRBJ2-3, the V gene TRBV5-5, with 9 nucleotides matching TRBD2. Germline loops: CDR1 SGHKS, CDR2 YYEKEE (reference sequence). Germline trimming cut 0 bases from V and 5 bases from J; bases unmatched to any gene: 7. The CDR3 covers 16 residues. In DNA form, the CDR3 reads TGTGCCAGCAGCTTGGTTCCTAGCGGGGTTGTAGATACGCAGTATTTT. This translates into CASSLVPSGVVDTQYF.

The rearrangement links TRBV2 to TRBJ2-5, with 8 positions matching TRBD2. The J segment lost 0 bases and the V segment lost 7 bases, leaving 10 bases of the junction unmatched. Germline V gives CDR1 SNHLY, CDR2 FYNNEI. This CDR3 contains 16 residues. CDR3 amino acids: CASNPGRGLYQETQYF. CDR3 DNA sequence: TGTGCCAGCAACCCCGGGAGGGGTCTTTACCAAGAGACCCAGTACTTC. Complete variable domain (other parts from reference TRBV2 and TRBJ2-5): EPEVTQTPSHQVTQMGQEVILRCVPISNHLYFYWYRQILGQKVEFLVSFYNNEISEKSEIFDDQFSVERPDGSNFTLKIRSTKLEDSAMYFCASNPGRGLYQETQYFGPGTRLLVL.

V gene TRBV21-1 combines with J gene TRBJ1-3. TRBV21-1 is a listed pseudogene. This CDR3 is built from 18 residues. The CDR3 loop reads CASSKVPSVYSTGNTIYF. The CDR3 coding sequence is TGTGCCAGCAGCAAAGTTCCATCGGTGTACTCGACTGGAAACACCATATATTTT.

J is TRBJ1-3 and V is TRBV5-1; TRBD1 aligns across 7 bases. The V segment lost 3 bases and the J segment 3 bases; nucleotides outside the gene matches: 12. CDR3 size: 17 residues. The germline gives CDR1 SGHRS, CDR2 YFSETQ. The DNA of the CDR3 is TGCGCCAGCAGCTGGACAGCACGACAGGGCGTTGGAAACACCATATATTTT. Translated: CASSWTARQGVGNTIYF.

The chain links TRBV7-2 to TRBJ1-2; the match to TRBD1 covers 8 bases. After removal of 2 bases from V and 2 bases from J, the junction contained 16 bases not matched to a gene. This CDR3 contains 19 residues. Germline CDR1 reads SGHTA; CDR2 reads FQGNSA. CDR3 residues: CASSLMAFGTGPLNYGYTF. The CDR3 DNA reads TGTGCCAGCAGCTTAATGGCCTTTGGGACAGGTCCGCTAAACTATGGCTACACCTTC.

This clone was counted between two and nine times. V gene TRBV28 combines with J gene TRBJ1-6, with 7 nucleotides matching TRBD1. V lost 4 bases, J lost 3 bases, and 6 bases stayed unmatched. Germline values: CDR1 MDHEN, CDR2 SYDVKM. The CDR3 is made up of 16 amino acids. This CDR3 reads CASSSGTAGYNSPLHF. The DNA of the CDR3 is TGTGCCAGCAGTTCTGGGACAGCGGGCTATAATTCACCCCTCCACTTT. Supplemented by reference TRBV28 and TRBJ1-6, the full variable domain reads DVKVTQSSRYLVKRTGEKVFLECVQDMDHENMFWYRQDPGLGLRLIYFSYDVKMKEKGDIPEGYSVSREKKERFSLILESASTNQTSMYLCASSSGTAGYNSPLHFGNGTRLTVT.

This clone occurred a few times. The genes are TRBV18 and TRBJ2-2, with 9 bases that match TRBD1. V gave up 5 bases and J gave up 0 bases; unmatched junction bases: 7. This CDR3 comprises 17 residues. Per the germline V gene, CDR1 is KGHSH and CDR2 is LQKENI. CDR3 in DNA: TGTGCCAGCTCAATCTACGGGACAGGGACGAACACCGGGGAGCTGTTTTTT. Protein sequence: CASSIYGTGTNTGELFF.

The chain uses TRBV19 and TRBJ1-1, with 7 positions matching TRBD1. The CDR3 has 15 amino acids. After removal of 5 bases from V and 0 bases from J, the junction contained 6 bases not matched to a gene. Germline CDR1 LNHDA, CDR2 SQIVND (reference sequence). The CDR3 DNA sequence: TGTGCCAGTAGTGAAACGACAGGGATGAACACTGAAGCTTTCTTT. It is translated as CASSETTGMNTEAFF.